This record looks at one TCR beta chain sequence and its context. This CDR3 comprises 12 residues. Between the trimmed V and J ends, which lost 3 bases and 6 bases, there was a span of 2 bases. Per germline, CDR1 KGHDR and CDR2 SFDVKD. Both about-4-week and about-12-week second-dose recipients were combined. Libraries were prepared by immunoSEQ multiplex PCR; TCRdb keeps only in-frame clonotypes and omits some of them. Here the sample spans 60,000 to 75,000 clones, about four fifths being singletons. The sample originates from a study of T cell responses to AZD1222 COVID-19 vaccine. This clonotype was sampled from an adult who received the AZD1222 COVID-19 vaccine. Material: peripheral blood, obtained 28 days after the second AZD1222 dose. The V call is TRBV24-1, the J call TRBJ1-6; D is unclear. The CDR3 loop reads CATSDPNSPLHF. The CDR3, as DNA: TGTGCCACCAGTGATCCTAATTCACCCCTCCACTTT.